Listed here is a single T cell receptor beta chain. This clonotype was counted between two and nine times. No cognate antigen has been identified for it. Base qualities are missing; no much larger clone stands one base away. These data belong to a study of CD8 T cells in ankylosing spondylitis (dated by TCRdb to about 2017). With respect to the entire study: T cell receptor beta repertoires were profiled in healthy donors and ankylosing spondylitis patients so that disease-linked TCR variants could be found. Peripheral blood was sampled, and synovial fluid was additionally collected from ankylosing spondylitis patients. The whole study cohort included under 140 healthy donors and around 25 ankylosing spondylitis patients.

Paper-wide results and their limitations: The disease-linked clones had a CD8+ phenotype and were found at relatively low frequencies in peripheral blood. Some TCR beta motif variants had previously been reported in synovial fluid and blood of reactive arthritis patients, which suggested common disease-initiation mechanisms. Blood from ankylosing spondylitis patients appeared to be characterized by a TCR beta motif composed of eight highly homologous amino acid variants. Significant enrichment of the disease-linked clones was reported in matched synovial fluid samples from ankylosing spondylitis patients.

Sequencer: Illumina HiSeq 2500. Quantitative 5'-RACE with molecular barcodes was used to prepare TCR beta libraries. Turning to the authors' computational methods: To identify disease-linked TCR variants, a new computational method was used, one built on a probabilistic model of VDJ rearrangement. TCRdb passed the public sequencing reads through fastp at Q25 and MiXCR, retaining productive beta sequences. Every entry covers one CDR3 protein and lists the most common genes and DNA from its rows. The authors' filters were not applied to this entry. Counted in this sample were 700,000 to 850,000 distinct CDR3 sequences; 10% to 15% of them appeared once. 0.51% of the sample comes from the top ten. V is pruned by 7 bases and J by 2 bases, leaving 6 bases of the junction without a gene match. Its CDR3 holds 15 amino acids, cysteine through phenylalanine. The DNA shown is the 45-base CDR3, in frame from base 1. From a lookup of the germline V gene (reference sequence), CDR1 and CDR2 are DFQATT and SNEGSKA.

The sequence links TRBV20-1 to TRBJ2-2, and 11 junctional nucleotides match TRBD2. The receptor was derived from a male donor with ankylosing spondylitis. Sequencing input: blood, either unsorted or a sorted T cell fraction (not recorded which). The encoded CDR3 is CSVTGTSGNTGELFF. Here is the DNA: TGCAGTGTGACGGGGACTAGCGGTAACACCGGGGAGCTGTTTTTT.